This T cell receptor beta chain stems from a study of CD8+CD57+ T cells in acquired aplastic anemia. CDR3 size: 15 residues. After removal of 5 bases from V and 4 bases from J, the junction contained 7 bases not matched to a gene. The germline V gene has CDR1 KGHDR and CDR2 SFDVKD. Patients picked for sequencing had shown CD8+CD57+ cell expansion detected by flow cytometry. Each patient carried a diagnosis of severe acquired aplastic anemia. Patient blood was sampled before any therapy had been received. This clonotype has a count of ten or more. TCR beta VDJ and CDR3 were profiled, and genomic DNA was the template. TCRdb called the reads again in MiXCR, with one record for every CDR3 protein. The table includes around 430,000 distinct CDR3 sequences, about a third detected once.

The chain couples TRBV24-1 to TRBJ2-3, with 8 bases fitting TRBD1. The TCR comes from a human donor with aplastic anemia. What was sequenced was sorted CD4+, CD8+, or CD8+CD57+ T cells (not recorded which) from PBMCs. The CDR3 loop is CATSATPRGPDTQYF. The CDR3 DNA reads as TGTGCCACCAGTGCAACACCCAGGGGGCCAGATACGCAGTATTTT.